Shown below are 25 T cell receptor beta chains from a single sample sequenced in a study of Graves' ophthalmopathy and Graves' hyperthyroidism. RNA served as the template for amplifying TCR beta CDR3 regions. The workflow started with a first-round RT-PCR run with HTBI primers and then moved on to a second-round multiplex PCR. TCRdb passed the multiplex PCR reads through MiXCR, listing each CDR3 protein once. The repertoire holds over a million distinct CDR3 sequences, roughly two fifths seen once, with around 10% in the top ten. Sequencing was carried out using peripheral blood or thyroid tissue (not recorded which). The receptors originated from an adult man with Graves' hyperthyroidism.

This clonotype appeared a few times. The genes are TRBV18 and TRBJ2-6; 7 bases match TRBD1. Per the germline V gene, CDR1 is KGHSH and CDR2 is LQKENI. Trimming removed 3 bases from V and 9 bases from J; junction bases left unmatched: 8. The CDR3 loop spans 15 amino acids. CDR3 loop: CASSPEPGGVNVLTF. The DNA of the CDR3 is TGTGCCAGCTCACCCGAGCCAGGGGGTGTCAACGTCCTGACTTTC.

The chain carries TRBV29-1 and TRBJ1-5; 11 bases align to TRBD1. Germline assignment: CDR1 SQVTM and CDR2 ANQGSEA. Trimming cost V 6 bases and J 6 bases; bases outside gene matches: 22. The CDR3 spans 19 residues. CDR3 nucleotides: TGCAGCGTCGGACAGGGGGCCAGCAGCCAAACAGGGTTTACTCAGCCCCAGCATTTT. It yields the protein CSVGQGASSQTGFTQPQHF.

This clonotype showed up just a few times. CDR3 nucleotides: TGTGCCAGCAGCTTGGTGGGAGTCGTATGGACGGACGTCTACGAGCAGTACTTC. Translation: CASSLVGVVWTDVYEQYF. V and J are TRBV25-1 and TRBJ2-7, with D possibly TRBD2 on 5 matching bases. Germline CDR1 and CDR2: MGHDK and SYGVNS. This CDR3 contains 18 residues. Trimming removed 6 bases from V and 3 bases from J, with 27 bases in between.

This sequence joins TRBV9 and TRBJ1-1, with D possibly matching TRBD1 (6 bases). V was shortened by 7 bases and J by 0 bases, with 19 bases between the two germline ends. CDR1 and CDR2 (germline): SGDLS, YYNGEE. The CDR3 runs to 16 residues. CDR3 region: CASSPGSGQMNTEAFF. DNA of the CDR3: TGTGCCAGCTCACCCGGATCAGGACAGATGAACACTGAAGCTTTCTTT.

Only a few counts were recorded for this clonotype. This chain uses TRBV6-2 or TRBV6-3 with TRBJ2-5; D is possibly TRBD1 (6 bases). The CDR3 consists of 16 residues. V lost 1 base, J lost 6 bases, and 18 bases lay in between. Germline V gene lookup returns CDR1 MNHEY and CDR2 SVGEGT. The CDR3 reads CASSYFGGAGSKTQYF. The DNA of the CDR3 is TGTGCCAGCAGTTACTTTGGGGGCGCAGGTTCGAAGACCCAGTACTTC.

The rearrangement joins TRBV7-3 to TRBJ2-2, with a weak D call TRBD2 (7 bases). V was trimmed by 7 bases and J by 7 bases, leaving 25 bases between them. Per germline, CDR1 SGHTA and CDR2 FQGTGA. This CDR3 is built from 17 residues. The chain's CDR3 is CASTQEVGGPRSGELFF. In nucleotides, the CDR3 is TGTGCCAGCACCCAAGAGGTCGGGGGGCCGAGGAGCGGGGAGCTGTTTTTT.

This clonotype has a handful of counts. Written as DNA, the CDR3 is TGTGCCAGCTCACCACACGAACGGGGGACCCAGTACTTC. Protein product: CASSPHERGTQYF. The chain is built from TRBV18 and TRBJ2-5, with a weak D call TRBD2 (5 bases). CDR3 length: 13 amino acids. Germline V gene data show CDR1 as KGHSH and CDR2 as LQKENI. Trimming took 1 base from V and 7 from J, leaving 10 bases between them.

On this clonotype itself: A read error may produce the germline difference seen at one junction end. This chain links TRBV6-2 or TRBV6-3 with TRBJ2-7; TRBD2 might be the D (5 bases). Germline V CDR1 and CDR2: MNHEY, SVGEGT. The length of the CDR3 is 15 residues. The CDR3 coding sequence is TGTGCCACCAGTGATAGGCAGCGGCAGACGTACGAGCAGTACTTC. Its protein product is CATSDRQRQTYEQYF.

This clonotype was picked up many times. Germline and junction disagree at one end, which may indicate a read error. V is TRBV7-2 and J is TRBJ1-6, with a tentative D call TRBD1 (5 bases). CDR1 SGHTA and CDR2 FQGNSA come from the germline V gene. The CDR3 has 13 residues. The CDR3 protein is CASSLDSQGPYYF. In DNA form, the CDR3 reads TGTGCCAGCAGCTTAGATTCGCAGGGCCCTTATTACTTT.

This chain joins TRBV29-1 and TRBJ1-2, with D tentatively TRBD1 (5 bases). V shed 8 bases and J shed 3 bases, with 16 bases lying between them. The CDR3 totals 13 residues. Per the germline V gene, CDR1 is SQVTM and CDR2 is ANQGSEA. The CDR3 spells CSTNEGRDYGYTF. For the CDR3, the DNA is TGCAGCACCAATGAGGGCAGGGACTATGGCTACACCTTC. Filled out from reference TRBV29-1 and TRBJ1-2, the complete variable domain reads SAVISQKPSRDICQRGTSLTIQCQVDSQVTMMFWYRQQPGQSLTLIATANQGSEATYESGFVIDKFPISRPNLTFSTLTVSNMSPEDSSIYLCSTNEGRDYGYTFGSGTRLTVV.

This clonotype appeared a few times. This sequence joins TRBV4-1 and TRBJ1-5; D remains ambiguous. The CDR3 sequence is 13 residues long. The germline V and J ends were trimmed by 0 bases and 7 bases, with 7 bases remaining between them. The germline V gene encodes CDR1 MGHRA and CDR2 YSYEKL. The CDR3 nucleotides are TGCGCCAGCAGCCAAGATCCGGTGCAGCCCCAGCATTTT. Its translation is CASSQDPVQPQHF.

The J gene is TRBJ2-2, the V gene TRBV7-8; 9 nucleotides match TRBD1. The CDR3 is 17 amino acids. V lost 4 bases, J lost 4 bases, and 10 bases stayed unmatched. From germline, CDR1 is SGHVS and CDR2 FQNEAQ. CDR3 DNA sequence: TGTGCCAGCAGCTCGAAGTATGGGACAGGGCCCACCGGGGAGCTGTTTTTT. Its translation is CASSSKYGTGPTGELFF.

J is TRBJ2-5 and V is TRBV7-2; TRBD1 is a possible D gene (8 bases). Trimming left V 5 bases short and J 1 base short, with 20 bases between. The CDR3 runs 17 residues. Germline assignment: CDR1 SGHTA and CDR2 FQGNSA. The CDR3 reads CASSARGAGTGQETQYF. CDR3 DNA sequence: TGTGCCAGCAGCGCCCGGGGGGCGGGGACAGGCCAAGAGACCCAGTACTTC.

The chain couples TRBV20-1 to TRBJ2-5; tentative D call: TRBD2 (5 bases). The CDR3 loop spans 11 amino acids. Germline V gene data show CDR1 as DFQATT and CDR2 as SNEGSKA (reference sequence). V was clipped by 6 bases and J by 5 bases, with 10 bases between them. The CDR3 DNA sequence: TGCAGTGCAACAATAGCGGAGACCCAGTACTTC. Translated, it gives CSATIAETQYF.

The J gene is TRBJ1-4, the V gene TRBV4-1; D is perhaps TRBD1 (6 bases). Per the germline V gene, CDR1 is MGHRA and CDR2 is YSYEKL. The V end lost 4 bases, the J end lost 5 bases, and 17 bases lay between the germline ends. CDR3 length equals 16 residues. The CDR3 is CASSLSGTRANEKLFF. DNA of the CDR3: TGCGCCAGCAGCCTGTCCGGGACACGGGCGAATGAAAAACTGTTTTTT.

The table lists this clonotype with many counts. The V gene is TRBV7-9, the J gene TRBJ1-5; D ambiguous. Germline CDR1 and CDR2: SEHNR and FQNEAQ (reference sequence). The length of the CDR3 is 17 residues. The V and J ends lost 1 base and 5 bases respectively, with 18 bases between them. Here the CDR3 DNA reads TGTGCCAGCAGCTTAGTGAGTTGGGCTGCCGGGCATCAGCCCCAGCATTTT. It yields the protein CASSLVSWAAGHQPQHF.

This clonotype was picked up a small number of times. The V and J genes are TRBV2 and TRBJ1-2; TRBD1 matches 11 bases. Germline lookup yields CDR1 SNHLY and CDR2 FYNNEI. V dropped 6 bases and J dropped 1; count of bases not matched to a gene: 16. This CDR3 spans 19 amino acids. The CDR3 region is CASSRSIWDRGEFNYGYTF. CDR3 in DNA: TGTGCCAGCAGCCGAAGTATCTGGGACAGGGGGGAATTTAACTATGGCTACACCTTC.

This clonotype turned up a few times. CDR3 region: CACHRGNSPLHF. CDR3 coding DNA: TGTGCCTGCCACAGGGGCAATTCACCCCTCCACTTT. This sequence joins TRBV30 and TRBJ1-6, with 7 bases that match TRBD1. The ends lost 6 bases at V and 7 bases at J; junction bases unmatched: 3. CDR3 size: 12 residues. Per germline, CDR1 GTSNPN and CDR2 SVGIG (reference sequence).

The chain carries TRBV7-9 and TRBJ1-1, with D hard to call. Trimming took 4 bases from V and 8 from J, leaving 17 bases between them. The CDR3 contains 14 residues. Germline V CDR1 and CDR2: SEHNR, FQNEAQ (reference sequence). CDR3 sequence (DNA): TGTGCCAGCAGCTATGGTTCCAGTGCGGCGGAAGCTTTCTTT. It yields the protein CASSYGSSAAEAFF. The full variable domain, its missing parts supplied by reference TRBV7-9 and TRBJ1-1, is DTGVSQNPRHKITKRGQNVTFRCDPISEHNRLYWYRQTLGQGPEFLTYFQNEAQLEKSRLLSDRFSAERPKGSFSTLEIQRTEQGDSAMYLCASSYGSSAAEAFFGQGTRLTVV.

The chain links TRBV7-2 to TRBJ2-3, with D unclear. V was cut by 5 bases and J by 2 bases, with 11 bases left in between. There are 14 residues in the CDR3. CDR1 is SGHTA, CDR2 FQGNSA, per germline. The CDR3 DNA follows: TGTGCCAGCAGCCCCCGTCCAAACACAGATACGCAGTATTTT. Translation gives CASSPRPNTDTQYF.

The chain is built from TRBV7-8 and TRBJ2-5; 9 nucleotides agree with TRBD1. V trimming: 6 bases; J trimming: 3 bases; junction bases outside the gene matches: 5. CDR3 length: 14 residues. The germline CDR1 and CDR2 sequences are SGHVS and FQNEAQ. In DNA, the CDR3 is TGTGCCAGCAGGTCTGGGACAGGGAAAGAGACCCAGTACTTC. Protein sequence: CASRSGTGKETQYF.

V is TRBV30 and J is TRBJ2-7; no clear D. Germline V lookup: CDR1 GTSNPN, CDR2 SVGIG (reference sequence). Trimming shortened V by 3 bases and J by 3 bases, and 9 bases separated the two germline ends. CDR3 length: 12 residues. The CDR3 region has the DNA TGTGCCTGGAGCGTCATGGACTACGAGCAGTACTTC. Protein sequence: CAWSVMDYEQYF.

In DNA form, the CDR3 reads TGCGCCAGCAGCCAAGATCTGGCTAGCGCGTCCTACGAGCAGTACTTC. Its translation is CASSQDLASASYEQYF. The chain combines TRBV4-1 with TRBJ2-7, with TRBD2 as a possible D gene (6 bases). V was shortened by 0 bases and J by 1 base, with 13 bases between the two germline ends. The CDR3 totals 16 residues. Germline V lookup: CDR1 MGHRA, CDR2 YSYEKL.

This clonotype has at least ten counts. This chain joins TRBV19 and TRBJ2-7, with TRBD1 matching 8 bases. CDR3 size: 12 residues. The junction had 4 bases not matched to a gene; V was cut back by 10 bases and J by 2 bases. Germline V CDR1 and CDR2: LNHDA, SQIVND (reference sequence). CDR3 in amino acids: CATKDRAYEQYF. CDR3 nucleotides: TGTGCCACTAAGGACAGGGCCTACGAGCAGTACTTC. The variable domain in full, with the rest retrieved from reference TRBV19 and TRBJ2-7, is DGGITQSPKYLFRKEGQNVTLSCEQNLNHDAMYWYRQDPGQGLRLIYYSQIVNDFQKGDIAEGYSVSREKKESFPLTVTSAQKNPTAFYLCATKDRAYEQYFGPGTRLTVT.

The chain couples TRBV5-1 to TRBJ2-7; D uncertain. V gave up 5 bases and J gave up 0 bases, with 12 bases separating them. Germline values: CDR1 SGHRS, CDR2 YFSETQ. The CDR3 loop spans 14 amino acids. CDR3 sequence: CASRIQPSSYEQYF. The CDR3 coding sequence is TGCGCCAGCAGAATCCAGCCGAGCTCCTACGAGCAGTACTTC.